The rows below give T cell receptor beta chains drawn from one sample of a study of shared clonotypes between healthy human individuals. Sequencing was performed with immunoSEQ multiplex PCR; in TCRdb, only in-frame clones are kept and a portion is missing. Altogether approximately 2,000,000 clones are present, roughly 92% being singletons, with the ten largest covering 0.3% to 0.45%. Sequenced sample: naive CD4+ T cells from PBMCs. These receptors were obtained from a young man in good health. Some clones in this sample may be carry-over from other donors' samples. Both conserved end residues are part of each CDR3. A D gene is named only where the DNA matches it firmly. Size is omitted from some rows. Given values are once, few, many or a class for expanded clones.

J: TRBJ1-1
size: -
V: TRBV5-5
D: -
DNA: TGTGCCAGCAGCGCCCCACGACGCTTGAACACTGAAGCTTTCTTT
CDR3: CASSAPRRLNTEAFF

J: TRBJ1-2
size: once
V: TRBV28
D: TRBD1
DNA: TGTGCCAGCACCCAAGGACAGGCTATCTTGGAGCACTATGGCTACACCTTC
CDR3: CASTQGQAILEHYGYTF

J: TRBJ2-7
size: -
V: TRBV29-1
D: -
DNA: TGCAGCGTGACAGTTCCGGGGTACGAGCAGTACTTC
CDR3: CSVTVPGYEQYF

J: TRBJ2-7
size: -
V: TRBV5-4
D: -
DNA: TGTGCCAGCATCGAATCCCCGAGGGGCCACGAGCAGTACTTC
CDR3: CASIESPRGHEQYF

J: TRBJ2-1
size: -
V: TRBV7-2
D: TRBD2
DNA: TGTGCCAGCAGCTTGTTACTAGCGAACAATGAGCAGTTCTTC
CDR3: CASSLLLANNEQFF

J: TRBJ2-3
size: -
V: TRBV7-2
D: -
DNA: TGTGCCAGCAGCTTAGCGCCCGGGAATGGGGTCAATACGCAGTATTTT
CDR3: CASSLAPGNGVNTQYF

J: TRBJ2-2
size: -
V: TRBV5-4
D: TRBD2
DNA: TGTGCCAGCAGCCGTCTCGGGGGGGTCAACACCGGGGAGCTGTTTTTT
CDR3: CASSRLGGVNTGELFF

J: TRBJ1-3
size: -
V: TRBV10-2
D: -
DNA: TGCGCCAGCAGTTTTCACCCCCTGGCCGCAGGTGGAAACACCATATATTTT
CDR3: CASSFHPLAAGGNTIYF

J: TRBJ2-1
size: -
V: TRBV5-1
D: TRBD2
DNA: TGCGCCAGCTACCCGACTAGCGGGAGGTGGGACAATGAGCAGTTCTTC
CDR3: CASYPTSGRWDNEQFF

J: TRBJ2-7
size: -
V: TRBV10-2
D: TRBD2
DNA: TGCGCCAGCAGTGATAGCGGGGGGCTTACCTACGAGCAGTACTTC
CDR3: CASSDSGGLTYEQYF

J: TRBJ1-1
size: -
V: TRBV6-5
D: -
DNA: TGTGCCAGCCTAACCGCGCCTCCGGGGAACACTGAAGCTTTCTTT
CDR3: CASLTAPPGNTEAFF

J: TRBJ2-7
size: -
V: TRBV28
D: -
DNA: TGTGCCAGCATTCCCAGTCAGGGGATAAGCTACGAGCAGTACTTC
CDR3: CASIPSQGISYEQYF

J: TRBJ2-3
size: -
V: TRBV5-4
D: TRBD2
DNA: TGTGCCAGCAGCTTGAAGGCGGGAGGGCCAGAAGATACGCAGTATTTT
CDR3: CASSLKAGGPEDTQYF

J: TRBJ2-2
size: -
V: TRBV9
D: -
DNA: TGTGCCAGCAGCGTAAGGACGGGACACCTAAGGTCCGGGGAGCTGTTTTTT
CDR3: CASSVRTGHLRSGELFF

J: TRBJ1-5
size: -
V: TRBV5-6
D: -
DNA: TGTGCCAGCAGCTTCTCGGGGACCCTTAATCAGCCCCAGCATTTT
CDR3: CASSFSGTLNQPQHF

J: TRBJ2-3
size: -
V: TRBV5-1
D: -
DNA: TGCGCCAGCAGCTTAACAGCAGATACGCAGTATTTT
CDR3: CASSLTADTQYF

J: TRBJ2-7
size: -
V: TRBV2
D: -
DNA: TGTGCCGGGTCAAGTCGGAGGACTTTTCAATACGAGCAGTACTTC
CDR3: CAGSSRRTFQYEQYF

J: TRBJ2-7
size: -
V: TRBV23-1
D: -
DNA: TGCGCCAGCAGTCAAGGGCTGCCCTACGAGCAGTACTTC
CDR3: CASSQGLPYEQYF

J: TRBJ2-4
size: -
V: TRBV10-3
D: -
DNA: TGTGCCATCAGTGAGTCGGTGGGTAGGCGGTACTTC
CDR3: CAISESVGRRYF

J: TRBJ1-1
size: -
V: TRBV9
D: TRBD1
DNA: TGTGCCAGCAGCGTGGGGGACAGAGACGCTTTCTTT
CDR3: CASSVGDRDAFF

J: TRBJ1-1
size: few
V: TRBV28
D: -
DNA: TGTGCCAGCCGAAAGGGAGGGGAGAACACTGAAGCTTTCTTT
CDR3: CASRKGGENTEAFF

J: TRBJ1-5
size: -
V: TRBV5-8
D: -
DNA: TGTGCCAGCAGCTTGTGGAGGGGCAATCAGCCCCAGCATTTT
CDR3: CASSLWRGNQPQHF

J: TRBJ2-1
size: -
V: TRBV19
D: TRBD1
DNA: TGTGCCAGTAGAGCTCCGCGACAGGGGTACAATGAGCAGTTCTTC
CDR3: CASRAPRQGYNEQFF

J: TRBJ1-3
size: -
V: TRBV30
D: -
DNA: TGTGCCTGGAGTGTCGTGGGGGTCGGAAACACCATATATTTT
CDR3: CAWSVVGVGNTIYF

J: TRBJ2-7
size: -
V: TRBV6-1
D: -
DNA: TGTGCCAGCAATCCGGGTCCTTACTACGAGCAGTACTTC
CDR3: CASNPGPYYEQYF

J: TRBJ2-4
size: -
V: TRBV2
D: TRBD2
DNA: TGTGCCAGCAGTGAAGCGGGACTAGTCCTCTTCTGGGATCAGTACTTC
CDR3: CASSEAGLVLFWDQYF

J: TRBJ2-2
size: -
V: TRBV19
D: -
DNA: TGTGCCAGTAGTACCCTGGGTGCAGGATTACACGGGGAGCTGTTTTTT
CDR3: CASSTLGAGLHGELFF

J: TRBJ2-4
size: -
V: TRBV18
D: -
DNA: TGTGCCAGCTCACCAAAAGACACCGGTGCCAAAAACATTCAGTACTTC
CDR3: CASSPKDTGAKNIQYF

J: TRBJ1-1
size: once
V: TRBV7-8
D: TRBD1
DNA: TGTGCCAGCAGCTTACCGGGACAGCCGAGGGCTTTCTTT
CDR3: CASSLPGQPRAFF

J: TRBJ2-7
size: -
V: TRBV6-6
D: -
DNA: TGTGCCAGCAGCATTTCCCGGGGAAACTACGAGCAGTACTTC
CDR3: CASSISRGNYEQYF

J: TRBJ1-4
size: -
V: TRBV10-1
D: -
DNA: TGCGCCAGCAGTGAGTCATCACAGGCGGAAAAACTGTTTTTT
CDR3: CASSESSQAEKLFF